Described below is a single T cell receptor (beta chain) sequence and its context. Its target is unknown. The authors distributed each subset's genomic DNA evenly over several immunoSEQ plates. The quantity of DNA used in unsorted PBMC replicate PCRs was 250 to 350 ng, corresponding to about 30,000 T cell genomes. This table comes from immunoSEQ multiplex PCR, and its TCRdb copy is limited to in-frame clones, with some not included. The table shows under 600,000 clones, with around 81% occurring only once. These data belong to a study of shared clonotypes between healthy human individuals. General study results and limits: Sampling covered nothing but blood. Tissue TCR repertoires likely differ from those found in blood.

Each donor was a Caucasian adult residing in Nashville, Tennessee. The CDR3 sequence is 12 residues long. Germline CDR1 is MDHEN and CDR2 is SYDVKM. The V end lost 5 bases, the J end lost 11 bases, and 15 bases lay between the germline ends. The V and J genes are TRBV28 and TRBJ1-1, with TRBD1 as a possible D gene (6 bases). The specimen sequenced was PBMCs. This clonotype was sampled from a woman between 35 and 50 years old in good health. Some clones in this sample may be carry-over from other donors' samples. CDR3 sequence reads: CASSGFRDKAFF. CDR3 DNA: TGTGCCAGCAGTGGATTCCGGGACAAGGCTTTCTTT.